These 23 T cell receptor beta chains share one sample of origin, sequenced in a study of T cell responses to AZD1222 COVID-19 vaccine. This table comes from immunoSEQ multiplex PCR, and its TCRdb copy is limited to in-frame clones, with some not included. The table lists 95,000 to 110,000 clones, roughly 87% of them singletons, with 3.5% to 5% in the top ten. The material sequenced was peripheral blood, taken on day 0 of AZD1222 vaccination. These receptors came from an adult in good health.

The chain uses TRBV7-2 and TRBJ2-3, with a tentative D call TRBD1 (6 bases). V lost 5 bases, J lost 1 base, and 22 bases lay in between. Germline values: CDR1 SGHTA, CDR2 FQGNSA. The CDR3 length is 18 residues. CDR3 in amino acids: CASSTRGAGALGTDTQYF. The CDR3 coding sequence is TGTGCCAGCAGCACTAGAGGGGCAGGGGCGCTCGGCACAGATACGCAGTATTTT.

CDR3 sequence (DNA): TGTGCCAGCAGCTCAACGGACATCTTCAAACCCTACACCTTC. It translates to CASSSTDIFKPYTF. This chain connects TRBV7-9 to TRBJ1-2; perhaps TRBD1 as D (5 bases). V lost 4 bases and J 10 bases, leaving 19 bases between the germline ends. CDR1 is SEHNR and CDR2 is FQNEAQ in the germline V gene (reference sequence). CDR3 length equals 14 residues.

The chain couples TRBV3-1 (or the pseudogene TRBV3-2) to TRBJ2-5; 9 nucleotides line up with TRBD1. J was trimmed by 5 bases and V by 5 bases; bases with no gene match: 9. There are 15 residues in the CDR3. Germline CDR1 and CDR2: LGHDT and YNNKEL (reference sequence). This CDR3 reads CASSLAGTGTETQYF. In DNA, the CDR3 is TGTGCCAGCAGCTTAGCCGGGACAGGGACGGAGACCCAGTACTTC.

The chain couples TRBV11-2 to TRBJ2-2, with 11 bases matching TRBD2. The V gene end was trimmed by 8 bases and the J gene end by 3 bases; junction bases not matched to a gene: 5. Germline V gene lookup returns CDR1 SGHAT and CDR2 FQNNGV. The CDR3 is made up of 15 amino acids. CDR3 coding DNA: TGTGCCAGCCGACAGGGACTAGCGGACACCGGGGAGCTGTTTTTT. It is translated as CASRQGLADTGELFF.

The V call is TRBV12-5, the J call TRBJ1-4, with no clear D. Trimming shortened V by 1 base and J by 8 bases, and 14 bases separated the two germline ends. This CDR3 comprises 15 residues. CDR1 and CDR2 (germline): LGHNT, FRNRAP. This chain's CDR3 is CASGLGQITSEKLFF. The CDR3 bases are TGTGCTAGTGGTTTGGGCCAGATAACCTCCGAAAAACTGTTTTTT. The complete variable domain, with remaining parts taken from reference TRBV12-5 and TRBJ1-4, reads DARVTQTPRHKVTEMGQEVTMRCQPILGHNTVFWYRQTMMQGLELLAYFRNRAPLDDSGMPKDRFSAEMPDATLATLKIQPSEPRDSAVYFCASGLGQITSEKLFFGSGTQLSVL.

The CDR3 DNA follows: TGCAGTGCTAGTGTGGGCGCAGATACGCAGTATTTT. Translating it yields CSASVGADTQYF. The chain is built from TRBV20-1 and TRBJ2-3; D gene uncertain. V dropped 3 bases and J dropped 4 bases, with 8 bases sitting between them. Germline V gene lookup returns CDR1 DFQATT and CDR2 SNEGSKA (reference sequence). This CDR3 spans 12 amino acids.

CDR3 DNA sequence: TGTGCCAGCAGCTTGGATTCTTTCGGCACCGAAGAGACCCAGTACTTC. This translates into CASSLDSFGTEETQYF. The V and J genes are TRBV5-4 and TRBJ2-5; D is ambiguous. Germline V gene sequence: CDR1 SGHNT, CDR2 YYREEE (reference sequence). The germline V and J ends were trimmed by 0 bases and 3 bases, with 15 bases remaining between them. The CDR3 is 16 residues long.

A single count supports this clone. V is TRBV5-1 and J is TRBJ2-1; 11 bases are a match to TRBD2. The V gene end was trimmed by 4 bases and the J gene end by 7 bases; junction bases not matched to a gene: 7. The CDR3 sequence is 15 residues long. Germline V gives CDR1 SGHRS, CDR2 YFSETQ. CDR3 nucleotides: TGCGCCAGCAGCCGTAGCGGGGGGGCTGAAAATGAGCAGTTCTTC. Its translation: CASSRSGGAENEQFF.

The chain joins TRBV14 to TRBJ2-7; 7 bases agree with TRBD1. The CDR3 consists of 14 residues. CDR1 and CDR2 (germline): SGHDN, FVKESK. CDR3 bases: TGTGAGGGGGATAAGCGGACAGGTTTGTACGAGCAGTACTTC. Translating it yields CEGDKRTGLYEQYF.

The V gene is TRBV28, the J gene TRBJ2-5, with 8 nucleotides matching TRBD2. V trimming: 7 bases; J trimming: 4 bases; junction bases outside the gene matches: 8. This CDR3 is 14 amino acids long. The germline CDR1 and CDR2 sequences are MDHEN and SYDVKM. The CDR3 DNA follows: TGTGCCAGCACCCCGGGAGGGACGATAGAGACCCAGTACTTC. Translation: CASTPGGTIETQYF.

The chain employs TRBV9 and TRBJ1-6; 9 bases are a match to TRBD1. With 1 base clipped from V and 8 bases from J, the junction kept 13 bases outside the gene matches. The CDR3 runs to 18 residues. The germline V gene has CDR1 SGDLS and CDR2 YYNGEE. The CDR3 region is CASSVLDMTGTGYSPLHF. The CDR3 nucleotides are TGTGCCAGCAGCGTACTTGACATGACCGGGACAGGGTATTCACCCCTCCACTTT. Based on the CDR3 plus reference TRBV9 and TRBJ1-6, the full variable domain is DSGVTQTPKHLITATGQRVTLRCSPRSGDLSVYWYQQSLDQGLQFLIQYYNGEERAKGNILERFSAQQFPDLHSELNLSSLELGDSALYFCASSVLDMTGTGYSPLHFGNGTRLTVT.

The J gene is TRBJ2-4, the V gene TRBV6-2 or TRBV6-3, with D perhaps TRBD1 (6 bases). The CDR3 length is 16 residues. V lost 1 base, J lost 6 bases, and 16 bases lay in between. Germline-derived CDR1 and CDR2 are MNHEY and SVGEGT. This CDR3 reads CASSYWDLKQGNIQYF. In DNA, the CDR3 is TGTGCCAGCAGTTACTGGGATTTAAAACAGGGAAACATTCAGTACTTC.

In DNA, the CDR3 is TGCGCCAGCAGCCAAGAAAGGGGTAGCAATCAGCCCCAGCATTTT. This sequence encodes CASSQERGSNQPQHF. The chain couples TRBV4-1 to TRBJ1-5; tentatively, D is TRBD1 (5 bases). Germline lookup yields CDR1 MGHRA and CDR2 YSYEKL. Trimming shortened V by 0 bases and J by 0 bases, and 6 bases separated the two germline ends. This CDR3 has 15 residues.

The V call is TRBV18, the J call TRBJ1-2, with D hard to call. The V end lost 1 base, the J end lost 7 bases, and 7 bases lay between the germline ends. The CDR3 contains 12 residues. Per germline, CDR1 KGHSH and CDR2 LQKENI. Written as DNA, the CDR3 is TGTGCCAGCTCACCACGGGAGTCTGGCTACACCTTC. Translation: CASSPRESGYTF.

CDR3 in amino acids: CASSEGRENTEAFF. CDR3 bases: TGCGCCAGCAGTGAGGGCAGGGAGAACACTGAAGCTTTCTTT. This chain uses TRBV10-2 with TRBJ1-1, with D tentatively TRBD1 (5 bases). V lost 2 bases, J lost 1 base, and 8 bases lay in between. The CDR3 has 14 residues. Germline CDR1 WSHSY, CDR2 SAAADI.

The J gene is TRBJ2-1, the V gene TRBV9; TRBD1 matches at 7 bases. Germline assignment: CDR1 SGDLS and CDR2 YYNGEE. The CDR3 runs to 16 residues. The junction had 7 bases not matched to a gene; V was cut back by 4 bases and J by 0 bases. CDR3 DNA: TGTGCCAGCAGCCCTCAGGGGGAGTCCTCCTACAATGAGCAGTTCTTC. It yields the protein CASSPQGESSYNEQFF.

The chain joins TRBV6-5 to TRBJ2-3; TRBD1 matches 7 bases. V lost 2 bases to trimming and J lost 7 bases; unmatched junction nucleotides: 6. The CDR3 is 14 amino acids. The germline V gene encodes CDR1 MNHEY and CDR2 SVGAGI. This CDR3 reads CASSYGQVRNTQYF. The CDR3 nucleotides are TGTGCCAGCAGTTACGGACAGGTCAGGAATACGCAGTATTTT.

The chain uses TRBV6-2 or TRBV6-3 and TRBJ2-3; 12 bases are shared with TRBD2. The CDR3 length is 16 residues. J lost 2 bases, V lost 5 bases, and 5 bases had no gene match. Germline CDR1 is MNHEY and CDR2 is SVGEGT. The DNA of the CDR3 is TGTGCCAGCAGTAAAAGACTAGCGGGGGCCACAGATACGCAGTATTTT. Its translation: CASSKRLAGATDTQYF.

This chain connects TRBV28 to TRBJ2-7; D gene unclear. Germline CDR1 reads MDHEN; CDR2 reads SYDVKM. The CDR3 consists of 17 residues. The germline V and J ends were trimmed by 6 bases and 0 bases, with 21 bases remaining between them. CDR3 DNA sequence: TGTGCCAGCAGAAGCCTGTTCACGCGTATCTTCTCCTACGAGCAGTACTTC. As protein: CASRSLFTRIFSYEQYF.

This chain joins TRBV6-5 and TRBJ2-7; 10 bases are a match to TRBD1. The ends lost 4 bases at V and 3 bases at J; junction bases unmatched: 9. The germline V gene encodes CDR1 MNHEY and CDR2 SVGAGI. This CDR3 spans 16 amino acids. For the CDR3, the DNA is TGTGCCAGCAGTTCCCCTCGGGGGGACAGGGGCTACGAGCAGTACTTC. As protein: CASSSPRGDRGYEQYF.

CDR3 protein: CASSSDMNKAFF. In DNA, the CDR3 is TGTGCCAGCAGCTCAGACATGAATAAAGCTTTCTTT. The chain recombines TRBV7-3 with TRBJ1-1; no clear D. This CDR3 is 12 amino acids long. The germline V gene encodes CDR1 SGHTA and CDR2 FQGTGA. Trimming stripped 4 bases from V and 9 bases from J, with 12 bases between.

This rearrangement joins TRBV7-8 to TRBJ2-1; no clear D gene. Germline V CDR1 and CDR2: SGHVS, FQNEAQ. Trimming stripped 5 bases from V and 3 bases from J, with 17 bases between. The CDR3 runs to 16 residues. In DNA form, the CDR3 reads TGTGCCAGCAGCCTTCTTCTGGAGAGGATCTACAATGAGCAGTTCTTC. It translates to CASSLLLERIYNEQFF. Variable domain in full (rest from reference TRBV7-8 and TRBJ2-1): GAGVSQSPRYKVAKRGQDVALRCDPISGHVSLFWYQQALGQGPEFLTYFQNEAQLDKSGLPSDRFFAERPEGSVSTLKIQRTQQEDSAVYLCASSLLLERIYNEQFFGPGTRLTVL.

CDR3 coding DNA: TGCAGCGTTGTTTGGGGCGCGGGCAATCAGCCCCAGCATTTT. It translates to CSVVWGAGNQPQHF. J is TRBJ1-5 and V is TRBV29-1; the D gene is possibly TRBD1 (5 bases). CDR3 size: 14 residues. Germline V lookup: CDR1 SQVTM, CDR2 ANQGSEA. Trimming stripped 4 bases from V and 2 bases from J, with 12 bases between.